A single sample gave rise to the 14 T cell receptor beta chains below, sequenced in a study of early T cells in non-severe SARS-CoV-2 infection. TCRdb re-called the 5' RACE reads through MiXCR, storing one row per CDR3 protein. The repertoire holds approximately 89,000 distinct CDR3 sequences, with 11% to 15% as singletons. Sequencing input: whole blood. The receptor source for this set is an adult who was a healthcare worker with PCR-confirmed SARS-CoV-2 infection or an uninfected control (not recorded which).

This clonotype was picked up a small number of times. V usage is TRBV12-3 or TRBV12-4 and J usage is TRBJ1-2; perhaps TRBD1 as D (5 bases). V lost 7 bases to trimming and J lost 0 bases, with 12 bases between them. This CDR3 has 14 amino acids. The CDR3 DNA follows: TGTGCCAGCACCTTAGGGGTATCTAACTATGGCTACACCTTC. Translating gives CASTLGVSNYGYTF.

This clonotype was detected ten times or more. V and J are TRBV14 and TRBJ2-7; no clear D gene. CDR1 is SGHDN and CDR2 is FVKESK in the germline V gene. The germline V and J ends were trimmed by 4 bases and 7 bases, with 14 bases remaining between them. This CDR3 contains 13 residues. The CDR3 nucleotides are TGTGCCAGCAGCCTACGCCTAGAAGGGGAGCAGTACTTC. This sequence encodes CASSLRLEGEQYF.

This clonotype was recorded a few times. The chain is built from TRBV9 and TRBJ2-5; D may be TRBD1 (6 bases). Germline loops: CDR1 SGDLS, CDR2 YYNGEE. Trimming took off 4 bases at V and 1 base at J, with 11 bases between the two ends. The CDR3 has 14 residues. The CDR3 loop reads CASSSGQLQETQYF. The CDR3 DNA reads as TGTGCCAGCAGCTCCGGACAGCTCCAAGAGACCCAGTACTTC.

J is TRBJ2-1 and V is TRBV5-1, with D possibly matching TRBD2 (5 bases). CDR3 size: 17 residues. The germline V gene has CDR1 SGHRS and CDR2 YFSETQ. Deletions cut 0 bases from V and 6 bases from J, with 19 bases between. In nucleotides, the CDR3 is TGCGCCAGCAGCTTGGGGAGGCGGGTGTGGGAATCCAATGAGCAGTTCTTC. It translates to CASSLGRRVWESNEQFF.

J is TRBJ1-5 and V is TRBV7-9, with D possibly TRBD1 on 6 matching bases. The CDR3 has 14 amino acids. Trimming removed 6 bases at V and 1 base at J, with 10 bases between. The V gene's germline CDR1 is SEHNR and CDR2 FQNEAQ (reference sequence). CDR3 coding DNA: TGTGCCAGCAGTCAGACAGGCAGCAATCAGCCCCAGCATTTT. Amino acids: CASSQTGSNQPQHF.

The chain couples TRBV29-1 to TRBJ2-7; 9 bases align to TRBD2. Looked up from germline, CDR1 is SQVTM and CDR2 is ANQGSEA. Trimming took 5 bases from V and 6 from J; bases not matched to a gene: 2. The CDR3 is 11 residues long. CDR3 loop: CSVLSGSEQYF. CDR3 nucleotide sequence: TGCAGCGTTCTTAGCGGGAGCGAGCAGTACTTC.

The chain joins TRBV20-1 to TRBJ2-4, with 8 positions matching TRBD1. Germline lookup yields CDR1 DFQATT and CDR2 SNEGSKA (reference sequence). V was clipped by 3 bases and J by 9 bases; unmatched bases: 10. The CDR3 covers 14 residues. CDR3 sequence (DNA): TGCAGTGCTAGGGACTCCGGGACAGGCCTCATTCAGTACTTC. Amino acid sequence: CSARDSGTGLIQYF.

This clonotype was picked up many times. This chain uses TRBV12-3 or TRBV12-4 with TRBJ2-6, with 7 bases lining up with TRBD1. J lost 4 bases, V lost 9 bases, and 9 bases had no gene match. There are 15 residues in the CDR3. The CDR3 DNA sequence: TGTGCCAGTGAACAGGGGCCGAGGGGGGCCAACGTCCTGACTTTC. This codes for CASEQGPRGANVLTF.

This clonotype was picked up many times. The CDR3 loop is CSAERGYENTEAFF. For the CDR3, the DNA is TGCAGCGCTGAGCGGGGGTATGAGAACACTGAAGCTTTCTTT. The genes are TRBV29-1 and TRBJ1-1; the D gene is possibly TRBD1 (5 bases). The CDR3 consists of 14 residues. V was shortened by 7 bases and J by 1 base, with 16 bases between the two germline ends. CDR1 and CDR2 (germline): SQVTM, ANQGSEA. Complete variable domain (other parts from reference TRBV29-1 and TRBJ1-1): SAVISQKPSRDICQRGTSLTIQCQVDSQVTMMFWYRQQPGQSLTLIATANQGSEATYESGFVIDKFPISRPNLTFSTLTVSNMSPEDSSIYLCSAERGYENTEAFFGQGTRLTVV.

The chain carries TRBV25-1 and TRBJ2-1; D not resolved. V lost 3 bases and J lost 6, with 15 bases in between. CDR1 is MGHDK, CDR2 SYGVNS, per germline. The CDR3 has 15 amino acids. Here the CDR3 DNA reads TGTGCCAGCAGTGAGGCCCAGGCGGTTCGCAATGAGCAGTTCTTC. It encodes CASSEAQAVRNEQFF.

This clonotype was recorded at least ten times. The rearrangement links TRBV7-9 to TRBJ2-7; 12 nucleotides match TRBD2. The CDR3 consists of 15 residues. Germline V gene data show CDR1 as SEHNR and CDR2 as FQNEAQ (reference sequence). V was pared by 1 base and J by 5 bases, with 3 bases of the junction left unmatched. This CDR3 is CASSLGLAGVHEQYF. The DNA for the CDR3 is TGTGCCAGCAGCTTAGGACTAGCGGGAGTCCACGAGCAGTACTTC.

The CDR3 loop is CASSPGEPYAYEQYF. CDR3 DNA sequence: TGTGCCAGCAGCCCCGGGGAGCCTTACGCCTACGAGCAGTACTTC. This rearrangement joins TRBV3-1 to TRBJ2-7, with D maybe TRBD2 (5 bases). Between the trimmed V and J ends, which lost 4 bases and 2 bases, there was a span of 15 bases. The CDR3 runs to 15 residues. Germline CDR1 and CDR2: LGHDT and YNNKEL (reference sequence).

V is TRBV7-9 and J is TRBJ1-2; possible D gene TRBD1, 6 bases. Trimming left V 2 bases short and J 4 bases short, with 14 bases between. Germline V gene data show CDR1 as SEHNR and CDR2 as FQNEAQ (reference sequence). CDR3 length: 15 amino acids. CDR3 bases: TGTGCCAGCAGCTTAACAGGGCCGGCTGGCTATGGCTACACCTTC. Translation gives CASSLTGPAGYGYTF.

Written as DNA, the CDR3 is TGTGCCAGCAGCCAAGAAATGAGAAGGGGCGCTGGAAATGAGCAGTTCTTC. Translating it yields CASSQEMRRGAGNEQFF. V and J are TRBV4-2 and TRBJ2-1, with a possible D match to TRBD1 (5 bases). Per germline, CDR1 LGHNA and CDR2 YNFKEQ. This CDR3 is built from 17 residues. V was pared by 0 bases and J by 7 bases, with 19 bases between.